This TCR beta chain was observed in a study of blood T cell repertoires in COVID-19. Study summary: Sites across the United States, Italy and Spain contributed samples from acute and convalescent COVID-19. Sources were T cells, B-cell-depleted T cells, or PBMCs; the material itself was cDNA or gDNA.

Clones were read by immunoSEQ multiplex PCR, and TCRdb kept only the in-frame ones, dropping some. The sample records roughly 260,000 clones, about nine tenths being singletons. CDR3 length equals 15 residues. Germline values: CDR1 KGHSH, CDR2 LQKENI. The J segment lost 1 base and the V segment lost 6 bases, leaving 6 bases of the junction unmatched. The chain couples TRBV18 to TRBJ1-5; 7 nucleotides agree with TRBD1. Sequencing was done on a sample of peripheral blood. This TCR was recovered from a man aged 35 to 55 who had recovered from COVID-19. The CDR3 reads CASSDRVLSNQPQHF. CDR3 DNA: TGTGCCAGCTCTGACAGGGTCCTAAGCAATCAGCCCCAGCATTTT.